This T cell receptor beta chain was sequenced in a study of blood T cell repertoires in COVID-19. Whole-study context: Sites in the United States, Italy and Spain provided acute and convalescent COVID-19 samples. In each case, the material was cDNA or gDNA derived from T cells, B-cell-depleted T cells, or PBMCs.

The CDR3 spans 14 residues. The germline V gene encodes CDR1 LNHDA and CDR2 SQIVND (reference sequence). V was cut by 3 bases and J by 5 bases, with 14 bases left in between. In the original analysis: Reference gene primer amplification gave nucleated cell count estimates. Produced via immunoSEQ multiplex PCR; TCRdb's table is partial and in-frame only. V, J and clone size are those of that table, while D and trimming were read from the DNA. The data show about 26,000 clones, approximately 87% seen once. What was sequenced was peripheral blood. V usage is TRBV19 and J usage is TRBJ2-7, with a tentative D call TRBD2 (6 bases). The receptor comes from a human donor in a cohort sampled during active COVID-19. CDR3 in amino acids: CASSIADYRHEQYF. The CDR3, as DNA: TGTGCCAGTAGTATTGCGGACTATCGCCACGAGCAGTACTTC.